Listed here are 17 T cell receptor beta chains from one sample, sequenced in a study of blood T cell repertoires in COVID-19. Method: immunoSEQ multiplex PCR; TCRdb's copy keeps in-frame clones and lacks some. In the table there are under 350,000 clones, 80% to 90% of which are singletons. What was sequenced was PBMCs or T cells enriched from blood (not recorded which). The receptors shown here come from a woman in her thirties or forties with acute COVID-19.

The chain has TRBV21-1 and TRBJ2-7; the D call in the table, TRBD2, was not verified against the DNA. TRBV21-1 is described as a pseudogene. The CDR3 contains 16 residues. The CDR3 bases are TGTGCCAGCAGCGAAACCCCCTCGGGAAGCTCCTACGAGCAGTACTTC. Residues: CASSETPSGSSYEQYF.

The rearrangement joins TRBV7-9 to TRBJ1-3; no definite D call. The CDR3 is 14 amino acids. Germline V lookup: CDR1 SEHNR, CDR2 FQNEAQ (reference sequence). The V end lost 5 bases, the J end lost 4 bases, and 12 bases lay between the germline ends. CDR3 sequence (DNA): TGTGCCAGCAGCCTAGTCCCCCCGGGAAACACCATATATTTT. Translation gives CASSLVPPGNTIYF.

The rearrangement joins TRBV25-1 to TRBJ2-5, with 11 bases that match TRBD2. The V gene end was trimmed by 3 bases and the J gene end by 3 bases; junction bases not matched to a gene: 6. Germline CDR1 reads MGHDK; CDR2 reads SYGVNS. The CDR3 is 16 amino acids. The CDR3 loop reads CASSEDGTSGEETQYF. For the CDR3, the DNA is TGTGCCAGCAGTGAGGATGGGACTAGCGGAGAAGAGACCCAGTACTTC.

This clone was detected once. The V and J genes are TRBV25-1 and TRBJ2-3, with TRBD1 identical over 7 bases. In germline, CDR1 is MGHDK, CDR2 SYGVNS. With V trimmed by 4 bases and J by 6 bases, 16 bases remained unmatched. The CDR3 is 17 residues long. The CDR3 DNA reads TGTGCCAGCAGTGCCTCCCCGGGACAGCCCCCGGGGGATACGCAGTATTTT. As protein: CASSASPGQPPGDTQYF. The complete variable domain, with remaining parts taken from reference TRBV25-1 and TRBJ2-3, reads EADIYQTPRYLVIGTGKKITLECSQTMGHDKMYWYQQDPGMELHLIHYSYGVNSTEKGDLSSESTVSRIRTEHFPLTLESARPSHTSQYLCASSASPGQPPGDTQYFGPGTRLTVL.

The chain couples TRBV23-1 to TRBJ2-2, with D tentatively TRBD2 (5 bases). TRBV23-1 is flagged as an ORF with uncertain function. The V end was cut by 0 bases, the J end by 3 bases, with 11 bases between. This CDR3 region has 16 residues. This chain's CDR3 is CASSQSGEFYTGELFF. The CDR3 DNA sequence: TGCGCCAGCAGTCAATCTGGGGAGTTTTACACCGGGGAGCTGTTTTTT.

This chain joins TRBV7-2 and TRBJ1-6, with 7 bases fitting TRBD1. This CDR3 region has 15 residues. The V segment lost 3 bases and the J segment 7 bases; nucleotides outside the gene matches: 6. CDR1 is SGHTA, CDR2 FQGNSA, per germline. CDR3 residues: CASSFITGVNSPLHF. DNA of the CDR3: TGTGCCAGCAGCTTTATTACAGGGGTAAATTCACCCCTCCACTTT. Supplemented by reference TRBV7-2 and TRBJ1-6, the full variable domain reads GAGVSQSPSNKVTEKGKDVELRCDPISGHTALYWYRQSLGQGLEFLIYFQGNSAPDKSGLPSDRFSAERTGGSVSTLTIQRTQQEDSAVYLCASSFITGVNSPLHFGNGTRLTVT.

The chain combines TRBV4-2 with TRBJ2-3; D is unresolved. The germline V gene has CDR1 LGHNA and CDR2 YNFKEQ. The CDR3 extends over 14 amino acids. Between the trimmed V and J ends, which lost 0 bases and 4 bases, there was a span of 8 bases. CDR3 sequence (DNA): TGTGCCAGCAGCCAAGATCTCAGGTCAGATACGCAGTATTTT. Its protein is CASSQDLRSDTQYF.

V and J are TRBV18 and TRBJ1-4; TRBD1 agrees at 7 bases. The V gene's germline CDR1 is KGHSH and CDR2 LQKENI. The junction had 16 bases not matched to a gene; V was cut back by 1 base and J by 8 bases. There are 18 residues in the CDR3. CDR3 sequence reads: CASSPQGAVYDSREKLFF. The CDR3 DNA reads TGTGCCAGCTCACCACAGGGGGCGGTTTACGACTCTAGGGAAAAACTGTTTTTT.

The CDR3 bases are TGTGCCAGCAGCGGCGGGGGAAGGACACCGAACACTGAAGCTTTCTTT. Its protein product is CASSGGGRTPNTEAFF. The chain recombines TRBV5-8 with TRBJ1-1, with D perhaps TRBD1 (5 bases). Trimming shortened V by 4 bases and J by 1 base, and 17 bases separated the two germline ends. There are 16 residues in the CDR3. CDR1 is SGHTS and CDR2 is YDEGEE in the germline V gene.

This clone appeared a few times. The chain is built from TRBV27 and TRBJ1-4, with TRBD1 matching 7 bases. CDR3 size: 16 residues. V lost 7 bases to trimming and J lost 5 bases; unmatched junction nucleotides: 13. Germline values: CDR1 MNHEY, CDR2 SMNVEV (reference sequence). The CDR3 loop is CASMKLDRAVNEKLFF. Here the CDR3 DNA reads TGTGCCAGCATGAAGTTAGACAGGGCTGTAAATGAAAAACTGTTTTTT.

J is TRBJ2-3 and V is TRBV7-9; 9 bases line up with TRBD2. V gave up 5 bases and J gave up 1 base; unmatched junction bases: 7. This CDR3 spans 16 amino acids. Germline CDR1 and CDR2: SEHNR and FQNEAQ (reference sequence). As DNA, the CDR3 is TGTGCCAGCAGCCCTGATAGCGGGGGTGGCACAGATACGCAGTATTTT. Translation: CASSPDSGGGTDTQYF.

The chain uses TRBV5-1 and TRBJ1-1; D uncertain. Germline CDR1 is SGHRS and CDR2 is YFSETQ. V lost 0 bases, J lost 1 base, and 7 bases lay in between. The CDR3 is 14 residues long. The CDR3 reads CASSLAQQNTEAFF. In DNA form, the CDR3 reads TGCGCCAGCAGCTTGGCACAACAGAACACTGAAGCTTTCTTT.

The rearrangement links TRBV11-2 to TRBJ2-7; 7 positions match TRBD2. V was clipped by 5 bases and J by 6 bases; unmatched bases: 13. Germline V gene lookup returns CDR1 SGHAT and CDR2 FQNNGV. This CDR3 is 15 amino acids long. The DNA of the CDR3 is TGTGCCAGCAGCGCATCCTCCGGACTAGTTGGCGAGCAGTACTTC. Translated, it gives CASSASSGLVGEQYF.

The chain recombines TRBV27 with TRBJ2-7, with D perhaps matching TRBD2 (5 bases). CDR1 is MNHEY, CDR2 SMNVEV, per germline (reference sequence). The CDR3 extends over 14 amino acids. V was clipped by 5 bases and J by 4 bases, with 15 bases between them. As DNA, the CDR3 is TGTGCCAGCAGTCCTGAACCCAGGACTTACGAGCAGTACTTC. Translating gives CASSPEPRTYEQYF.

The chain joins TRBV28 to TRBJ1-5; 9 bases line up with TRBD1. CDR3 length: 16 amino acids. From germline, CDR1 is MDHEN and CDR2 SYDVKM. After removal of 2 bases from V and 4 bases from J, the junction contained 6 bases not matched to a gene. DNA of the CDR3: TGTGCCAGCAGTTTAGAGGGGACAGGGCGGAATCAGCCCCAGCATTTT. This encodes CASSLEGTGRNQPQHF.

The chain is built from TRBV7-2 and TRBJ1-6, with D perhaps matching TRBD1 (5 bases). V lost 0 bases, J lost 9 bases, and 15 bases lay in between. In germline, CDR1 is SGHTA, CDR2 FQGNSA. The CDR3 runs 16 residues. The CDR3 region is CASSLAAGSIGSPLHF. The CDR3 DNA reads as TGTGCCAGCAGCTTAGCGGCAGGGTCCATAGGTTCACCCCTCCACTTT.

The chain employs TRBV5-1 and TRBJ2-5, with a possible D match to TRBD2 (6 bases). V lost 0 bases, J lost 2 bases, and 8 bases lay in between. The CDR3 has 14 amino acids. From germline, CDR1 is SGHRS and CDR2 YFSETQ. The CDR3 reads CASSLGAGQETQYF. The CDR3 region has the DNA TGCGCCAGCAGCTTGGGGGCGGGGCAAGAGACCCAGTACTTC.